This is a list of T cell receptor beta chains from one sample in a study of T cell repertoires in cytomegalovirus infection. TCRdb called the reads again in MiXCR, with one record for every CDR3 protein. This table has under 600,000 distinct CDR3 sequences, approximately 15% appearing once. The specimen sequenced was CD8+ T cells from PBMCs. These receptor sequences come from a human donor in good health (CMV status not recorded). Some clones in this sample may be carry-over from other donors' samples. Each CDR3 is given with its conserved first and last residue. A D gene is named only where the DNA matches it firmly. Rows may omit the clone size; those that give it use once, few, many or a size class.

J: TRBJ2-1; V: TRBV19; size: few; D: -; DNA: TGTGCCAGTAGCGGACCCAGGCAGGGCAATGAGCAGTTCTTC; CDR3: CASSGPRQGNEQFF
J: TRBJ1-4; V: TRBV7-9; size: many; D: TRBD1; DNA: TGTGCCAGCAGCTCTACAGGGGATTCTAATGAAAAACTGTTTTTT; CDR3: CASSSTGDSNEKLFF
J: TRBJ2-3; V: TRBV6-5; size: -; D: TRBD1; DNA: TGTGCCAGCAGCCAGGGGACAGGGGGCTCAGATACGCAGTATTTT; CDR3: CASSQGTGGSDTQYF
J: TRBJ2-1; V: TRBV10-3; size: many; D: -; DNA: TGTGCCATCAGTGAGTCGCCAGGACAGGAGGGGTTTTATGAGCAGTTCTTC; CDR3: CAISESPGQEGFYEQFF
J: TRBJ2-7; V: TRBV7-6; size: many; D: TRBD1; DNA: TGTGCCAGCACCAAAGACAGGGGGGGTTCCTACGAGCAGTACTTC; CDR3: CASTKDRGGSYEQYF
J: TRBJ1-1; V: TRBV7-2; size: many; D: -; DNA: TGTGCCAGCACCGCGGGGGGAGGGGTGGGCACTGAAGCTTTCTTT; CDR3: CASTAGGGVGTEAFF
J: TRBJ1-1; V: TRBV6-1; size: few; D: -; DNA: TGTGCCAGCCCCTCCAGGACCCTGAACACTGAAGCTTTCTTT; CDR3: CASPSRTLNTEAFF
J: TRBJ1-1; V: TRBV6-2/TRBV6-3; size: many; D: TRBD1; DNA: TGTGCCAGCAGTTACCCAGACAGGGGGTATCGGGAGAACACTGAAGCTTTCTTT; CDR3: CASSYPDRGYRENTEAFF
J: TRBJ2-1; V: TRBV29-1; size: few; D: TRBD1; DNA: TGCAGCGTAGCGGACAGGGGGGAATGGGCCTACAATGAGCAGTTCTTC; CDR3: CSVADRGEWAYNEQFF
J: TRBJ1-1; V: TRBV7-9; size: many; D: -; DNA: TGTGCCAGCAGCTTAGGTACCCCTGAAGCTTTCTTT; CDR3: CASSLGTPEAFF
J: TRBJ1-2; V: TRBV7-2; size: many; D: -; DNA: TGTGCCAGCAGCTTAGTTACGCCAAACTATGGCTACACCTTC; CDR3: CASSLVTPNYGYTF
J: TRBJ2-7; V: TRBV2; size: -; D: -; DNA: TGTGCCAGCAGTTACACGTTCCCCTCCTACGAGCAGTACTTC; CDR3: CASSYTFPSYEQYF
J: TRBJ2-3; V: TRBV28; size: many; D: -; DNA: TGTGCCAGCAGTTTAACTAGACGCACAGATACGCAGTATTTT; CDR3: CASSLTRRTDTQYF
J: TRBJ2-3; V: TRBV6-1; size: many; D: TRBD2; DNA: TGTGCCAGCACCGCAGCGGGAAGCACAGATACGCAGTATTTT; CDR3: CASTAAGSTDTQYF
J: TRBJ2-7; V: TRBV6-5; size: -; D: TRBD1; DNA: TGTGCCAGCAGCTCGGGACAGGGGGCTTGGGGGTACGAGCAGTACTTC; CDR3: CASSSGQGAWGYEQYF
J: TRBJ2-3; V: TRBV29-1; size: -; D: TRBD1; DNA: TGCAGCGTTGAAGATCAGGGGGACACACGTCTGTCAGATACGCAGTATTTT; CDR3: CSVEDQGDTRLSDTQYF
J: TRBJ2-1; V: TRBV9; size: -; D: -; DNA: TGTGCCAGCACTGGGGGACCCGGAAGGGGTGAGCAGTTCTTC; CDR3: CASTGGPGRGEQFF
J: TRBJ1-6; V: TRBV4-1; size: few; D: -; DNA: TGCGCCAGCAGCCAAATACAGGGCGGTTCACCCCTCCACTTT; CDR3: CASSQIQGGSPLHF